Listed below are T cell receptor beta chains from one sample, sequenced in a study of identifying expanded T cells in peripheral blood. Measured with immunoSEQ multiplex PCR; TCRdb has only the in-frame clones, and not every one. The sample lists 100,000 to 150,000 clones; around four fifths were seen once. The sample comprised blood. These receptors originate from a person between 18 and 75 years old in good health. CDR3s leave out the opening cysteine and the closing phenylalanine or tryptophan. A D gene is named only where the DNA matches it firmly.

j_call d_call v_call cdr3_aa
TRBJ1-1 - TRBV11-2 ASSPRVQNTEAF
TRBJ2-5 - TRBV11-3 ASSLGGRGETQY
TRBJ1-1 - TRBV7-2 ASSLVWSANTEAF
TRBJ2-2 - TRBV14 ASSQGQRRTGELF
TRBJ1-2 - TRBV6-5 ASSYSGLYGYT
TRBJ2-1 - TRBV7-9 ASSLLGRSNEQF
TRBJ2-3 - TRBV4-1 ASSQVALDTQY
TRBJ2-6 TRBD2 TRBV4-1 ASSQLGGGARSGANVLT
TRBJ1-5 TRBD1 TRBV2 ASSEGDRYNQPQH
TRBJ2-5 TRBD2 TRBV7-3 ASSAGREETQY
TRBJ1-6 - TRBV2 ASISSGIENSPLH
TRBJ1-2 - TRBV7-2 ASSLGYRVAGYT
TRBJ1-1 - TRBV18 ASSPASGSPTEAF
TRBJ2-5 TRBD1 TRBV13 ASSLRQGTETQY
TRBJ1-5 - TRBV7-9 ASSLGRGDQPQH
TRBJ2-2 TRBD1 TRBV27 ASTSYTGGANTGELF
TRBJ2-1 - TRBV30 AWSGGQRNNEQF
TRBJ1-1 - TRBV14 ASSLLSRLTEAF
TRBJ1-2 - TRBV7-2 ASSPTAVDGYT
TRBJ2-2 - TRBV4-1 ASSHGGPNTGELF
TRBJ1-1 TRBD1 TRBV6-1 ASSTHRGRTEAF
TRBJ2-2 - TRBV9 ASSVNPNTGELF
TRBJ1-1 - TRBV5-4 ASSLGGLGEAF
TRBJ1-5 - TRBV30 AWSRDSNQPQH
TRBJ1-3 - TRBV7-9 ASSTQLRTGSSGNTIY
TRBJ2-7 TRBD1 TRBV11-2 ASSLQMGQGIPYEQY
TRBJ1-6 - TRBV18 ASSPTDNNSPLH
TRBJ1-5 TRBD1 TRBV6-1 ASRPGTGVTQPQH
TRBJ2-1 - TRBV28 ASEKRDHEQF
TRBJ2-5 TRBD1 TRBV6-1 ASGGQGAGETQY
TRBJ2-7 - TRBV6-5 ASSSLVEQY
TRBJ1-1 - TRBV9 ASSVGGDRTEAF
TRBJ2-1 TRBD2 TRBV5-4 ASSSTSGTRSYNEQF
TRBJ2-7 - TRBV29-1 SVEWGDSYEQY
TRBJ1-4 - TRBV7-6 ASSLEIRIVGGGNEKLF
TRBJ1-6 TRBD1 TRBV2 ASSLLATGNNSPLH
TRBJ2-7 - TRBV30 AWRDSAYEQY
TRBJ2-7 - TRBV7-2 ASSSDSAPSYEQY
TRBJ1-1 - TRBV7-9 ASSLSGTTEAF
TRBJ2-3 - TRBV7-2 ASSQGGHTDTQY
TRBJ1-2 - TRBV7-9 ASHTKDENGYT
TRBJ1-3 TRBD1 TRBV13 ASSHHRGRDTIY
TRBJ1-1 - TRBV6-5 ASSYSPRGAAF
TRBJ2-7 - TRBV5-6 ASSLRFGEQY
TRBJ1-1 - TRBV11-2 ASSLVSEAF
TRBJ2-5 TRBD2 TRBV9 ASSSGTSGALGETQY
TRBJ1-4 - TRBV5-1 ASSSDRINEKLF